These 23 T cell receptor beta chains were sequenced from one sample in a study of T cell responses to AZD1222 COVID-19 vaccine. Clones were sequenced by immunoSEQ multiplex PCR, and TCRdb holds only the in-frame ones, with some missing. The sample consists of 150,000 to 200,000 clones, 85% to 90% of them appearing once. This material consisted of peripheral blood, taken 28 days after the second AZD1222 dose. The origin of the receptors is an adult who received the AZD1222 COVID-19 vaccine.

This chain uses TRBV7-2 with TRBJ1-2; 10 bases map to TRBD1. The V and J ends lost 5 bases and 4 bases, in that order; junction bases with no gene match: 7. This CDR3 has 15 residues. Germline values: CDR1 SGHTA, CDR2 FQGNSA. The CDR3 loop reads CASSPGTGVGYGYTF. Here the CDR3 DNA reads TGTGCCAGCAGCCCCGGGACAGGGGTAGGCTATGGCTACACCTTC.

The chain recombines TRBV7-9 with TRBJ1-2; no reliable D call. V lost 5 bases to trimming and J lost 4 bases, with 17 bases between them. CDR3 size: 15 residues. Germline V gives CDR1 SEHNR, CDR2 FQNEAQ (reference sequence). The CDR3 here is CASSHAPIGTYGYTF. In nucleotides, the CDR3 is TGTGCCAGCAGCCATGCCCCGATAGGAACCTATGGCTACACCTTC.

The rearrangement links TRBV6-1 to TRBJ2-7, with unresolved D. V shed 3 bases and J shed 6 bases, with 3 bases lying between them. Germline V gene data show CDR1 as MNHNS and CDR2 as SASEGT. This CDR3 spans 10 amino acids. CDR3 bases: TGTGCCAGCAGTGAGCTCGAGCAGTACTTC. Its protein is CASSELEQYF.

The rearrangement links TRBV19 to TRBJ1-2; possibly TRBD1 for D (6 bases). Germline CDR1 and CDR2: LNHDA and SQIVND (reference sequence). V was clipped by 4 bases and J by 5 bases, with 14 bases between them. There are 14 residues in the CDR3. CDR3 bases: TGTGCCAGTAGTACACCAGGACAGAATTATGGCTACACCTTC. It codes for CASSTPGQNYGYTF.

The V call is TRBV18, the J call TRBJ2-3, with 9 bases matching TRBD1. With V trimmed by 0 bases and J by 1 base, 2 bases remained unmatched. Germline CDR1 KGHSH, CDR2 LQKENI. The CDR3 extends over 16 amino acids. In nucleotides, the CDR3 is TGTGCCAGCTCACCACCGAGGACAGGGGGCACAGATACGCAGTATTTT. It specifies CASSPPRTGGTDTQYF.

This sequence joins TRBV18 and TRBJ1-1, with D perhaps TRBD1 (6 bases). The V end was cut by 2 bases, the J end by 14 bases, with 27 bases between. Per germline, CDR1 KGHSH and CDR2 LQKENI. CDR3 length: 16 amino acids. The CDR3 region has the DNA TGTGCCAGCTCACCAAGGGAGGGGATAGGTTTGGACAGCTGCTTCTTT. This sequence encodes CASSPREGIGLDSCFF.

Here the CDR3 DNA reads TGTGCCAGCAGTTTAAGGTCACAGGGGAACACTGAAGCTTTCTTT. This encodes CASSLRSQGNTEAFF. The chain has TRBV27 and TRBJ1-1; maybe TRBD1 (6 bases). Trimming shortened V by 2 bases and J by 1 base, and 11 bases separated the two germline ends. The CDR3 is 15 residues long. Germline CDR1 MNHEY, CDR2 SMNVEV (reference sequence).

V gene TRBV5-1 combines with J gene TRBJ2-3; unclear D gene. V was clipped by 1 base and J by 3 bases, with 6 bases between them. Germline V CDR1 and CDR2: SGHRS, YFSETQ. The CDR3 extends over 13 amino acids. As DNA, the CDR3 is TGCGCCAGCAGCTTGAGAGAGACAGATACGCAGTATTTT. This translates into CASSLRETDTQYF.

The V gene is TRBV3-1 (or the pseudogene TRBV3-2), the J gene TRBJ2-3; TRBD1 might be the D (5 bases). The germline V gene encodes CDR1 LGHDT and CDR2 YNNKEL (reference sequence). CDR3 length: 16 amino acids. V lost 4 bases and J 0 bases, leaving 14 bases between the germline ends. The chain's CDR3 is CASSPRQSPSTDTQYF. In DNA, the CDR3 is TGTGCCAGCAGCCCCCGACAGTCTCCTAGCACAGATACGCAGTATTTT.

The chain links TRBV10-3 to TRBJ1-1; D unresolved. V dropped 6 bases and J dropped 1 base, with 12 bases sitting between them. This CDR3 spans 14 amino acids. Germline CDR1 ENHRY, CDR2 SYGVKD. CDR3 DNA sequence: TGTGCCATCAGCCTTGAAGGGCCGAACACTGAAGCTTTCTTT. Its protein product is CAISLEGPNTEAFF.

The chain recombines TRBV19 with TRBJ2-2; a weak D match, TRBD1 (5 bases). The V end lost 4 bases, the J end lost 0 bases, and 12 bases lay between the germline ends. Germline CDR1 is LNHDA and CDR2 is SQIVND (reference sequence). This CDR3 has 16 residues. The CDR3: CASSTRQPANTGELFF. The CDR3 DNA reads TGTGCCAGTAGTACTAGACAGCCAGCGAACACCGGGGAGCTGTTTTTT.

This chain joins TRBV30 and TRBJ1-3; D is unresolved. The germline V gene encodes CDR1 GTSNPN and CDR2 SVGIG (reference sequence). The CDR3 is 16 amino acids. V was trimmed by 4 bases and J by 6 bases, leaving 22 bases between them. CDR3 DNA sequence: TGTGCCTGGACCCGAGCGGGCCAACATGGCCAAAACACCATATATTTT. Translated, it gives CAWTRAGQHGQNTIYF.

The chain carries TRBV15 and TRBJ2-2, with a weak D call TRBD2 (6 bases). The CDR3 runs to 19 residues. Germline CDR1 LNHNV, CDR2 YYDKDF (reference sequence). Between the trimmed V and J ends, which lost 0 bases and 0 bases, there was a span of 17 bases. The CDR3 sequence: CATSRDRAGLTTNTGELFF. The CDR3 DNA follows: TGTGCCACCAGCAGAGATCGGGCGGGGTTAACAACGAACACCGGGGAGCTGTTTTTT.

This rearrangement joins TRBV19 to TRBJ2-7; TRBD1 aligns across 7 bases. The V and J ends lost 5 bases and 0 bases, in that order; junction bases with no gene match: 4. CDR1 LNHDA and CDR2 SQIVND come from the germline V gene (reference sequence). This CDR3 spans 14 amino acids. The CDR3 DNA reads as TGTGCCAGTAGTTCGGACAGGAGCTCCTACGAGCAGTACTTC. Translation: CASSSDRSSYEQYF. Drawing the rest from reference TRBV19 and TRBJ2-7, the complete variable domain is DGGITQSPKYLFRKEGQNVTLSCEQNLNHDAMYWYRQDPGQGLRLIYYSQIVNDFQKGDIAEGYSVSREKKESFPLTVTSAQKNPTAFYLCASSSDRSSYEQYFGPGTRLTVT.

The chain has TRBV5-4 and TRBJ1-1; D perhaps matches TRBD1 (5 bases). Per the germline V gene, CDR1 is SGHNT and CDR2 is YYREEE (reference sequence). The CDR3 contains 13 residues. V shed 4 bases and J shed 3 bases, with 10 bases lying between them. The CDR3 DNA reads as TGTGCCAGCAGCCTTACAGGAGACACTGAAGCTTTCTTT. Translated: CASSLTGDTEAFF.

This rearrangement joins TRBV3-1 (or the pseudogene TRBV3-2) to TRBJ2-1; 10 positions agree with TRBD1. In germline, CDR1 is LGHDT, CDR2 YNNKEL (reference sequence). The CDR3 loop spans 15 amino acids. V shed 5 bases, J shed 6 bases, and the junction held 7 bases outside the gene matches. The CDR3 nucleotides read TGTGCCAGCAGCTCCCGGGACAGGGGTGGCAATGAGCAGTTCTTC. Amino acid sequence: CASSSRDRGGNEQFF.

This clone showed up just once. V is TRBV3-1 (or the pseudogene TRBV3-2) and J is TRBJ1-1, with D possibly matching TRBD1 (5 bases). CDR1 and CDR2 from the germline V gene are LGHDT and YNNKEL (reference sequence). Trimming cost V 0 bases and J 1 base, with 9 bases left between them. The CDR3 runs to 15 residues. The CDR3 nucleotides are TGTGCCAGCAGCCAAGAGGGGGGAGGGAACACTGAAGCTTTCTTT. Its protein product is CASSQEGGGNTEAFF.

The gene calls are TRBV30 and TRBJ2-7; 7 nucleotides agree with TRBD1. Germline V gene data show CDR1 as GTSNPN and CDR2 as SVGIG (reference sequence). This CDR3 has 13 amino acids. V gave up 5 bases and J gave up 4 bases; unmatched junction bases: 8. The CDR3 region is CAWSPGQTYEQYF. The CDR3 DNA sequence: TGTGCCTGGTCTCCGGGACAGACTTACGAGCAGTACTTC.

This clone has just one count. The chain has TRBV18 and TRBJ2-3, with 14 bases lining up with TRBD2. V lost 8 bases and J lost 1; bases outside the gene matches: 8. This CDR3 contains 17 residues. CDR1 and CDR2 from the germline V gene are KGHSH and LQKENI. The CDR3 sequence: CASPGTSGGGRTDTQYF. As DNA, the CDR3 is TGTGCCAGCCCGGGGACTAGCGGGGGAGGTCGCACAGATACGCAGTATTTT.

The rearrangement joins TRBV28 to TRBJ1-2; 9 bases are shared with TRBD1. This CDR3 is 13 amino acids long. The ends lost 6 bases at V and 4 bases at J; junction bases unmatched: 3. Germline CDR1 is MDHEN and CDR2 is SYDVKM. CDR3 sequence: CASRETGGYGYTF. In DNA, the CDR3 is TGTGCCAGCAGGGAGACAGGGGGCTATGGCTACACCTTC.

This clone was counted once. This chain uses TRBV20-1 with TRBJ1-1; D uncertain. The CDR3 spans 11 residues. Per germline, CDR1 DFQATT and CDR2 SNEGSKA (reference sequence). Trimming took 3 bases from V and 2 from J, leaving 4 bases between them. The CDR3 sequence: CSASDNTEAFF. The CDR3 DNA reads as TGCAGTGCTAGTGATAACACTGAAGCTTTCTTT.

The chain couples TRBV7-2 to TRBJ2-1; perhaps TRBD1 as D (6 bases). This CDR3 has 13 amino acids. The V end lost 5 bases, the J end lost 6 bases, and 11 bases lay between the germline ends. CDR1 and CDR2 from the germline V gene are SGHTA and FQGNSA. The CDR3 loop reads CASSTIRGNEQFF. In DNA, the CDR3 is TGTGCCAGCAGCACGATCAGGGGCAATGAGCAGTTCTTC.

The chain recombines TRBV20-1 with TRBJ1-1; 7 nucleotides align to TRBD1. Losses at the gene ends were 4 bases for V and 7 bases for J; bases not matched to a gene: 3. The CDR3 loop spans 11 amino acids. CDR1 and CDR2 (germline): DFQATT, SNEGSKA (reference sequence). This CDR3 is CSATRQGEAFF. CDR3 bases: TGCAGTGCTACGCGACAGGGTGAAGCTTTCTTT.